These 16 T cell receptor beta chains came from one sample sequenced in a study of a mutant IDH1 vaccine in newly diagnosed glioma. Which antigens these TCRs recognize remains unknown. Sample time point: week 35, safety follow-up. Topical imiquimod accompanied each vaccine dose, which consisted of 300 ug of mutant IDH1 20-mer peptide. The repertoire was sequenced with immunoSEQ multiplex PCR; TCRdb's copy has only in-frame clones and lacks some. In the table there are 45,000 to 60,000 clones, more than 70% of which are singletons. The starting material was PBMCs, obtained from a glioma patient whose treatment included an IDH1 peptide vaccine. Receptor source: a middle-aged woman with glioma.

The rearrangement links TRBV7-9 to TRBJ1-1; 9 nucleotides line up with TRBD1. The CDR3 loop spans 17 amino acids. V gave up 5 bases and J gave up 0 bases; unmatched junction bases: 10. Germline CDR1 reads SEHNR; CDR2 reads FQNEAQ (reference sequence). The CDR3 bases are TGTGCCAGCAGCCCACAGGGGGCGCTTAGAATGAACACTGAAGCTTTCTTT. As protein: CASSPQGALRMNTEAFF.

This rearrangement joins TRBV2 to TRBJ1-5; the match to TRBD1 covers 7 bases. The germline CDR1 and CDR2 sequences are SNHLY and FYNNEI. Trimming took 7 bases from V and 1 from J; bases not matched to a gene: 4. The CDR3 sequence is 14 residues long. CDR3 protein: CASTQGDSNQPQHF. CDR3 nucleotide sequence: TGTGCCAGCACTCAGGGGGACAGCAATCAGCCCCAGCATTTT.

The V and J genes are TRBV19 and TRBJ2-6, with D perhaps TRBD1 (6 bases). Trimming removed 5 bases at V and 0 bases at J, with 20 bases between. The germline CDR1 and CDR2 sequences are LNHDA and SQIVND (reference sequence). The CDR3 contains 19 residues. The CDR3 region is CASSQNRDKSISGANVLTF. CDR3 in DNA: TGTGCCAGTAGTCAAAACCGGGACAAGTCGATCTCTGGGGCCAACGTCCTGACTTTC.

The chain employs TRBV19 and TRBJ1-4; D is ambiguous. V was trimmed by 6 bases and J by 8 bases, leaving 13 bases between them. This CDR3 has 13 residues. From germline, CDR1 is LNHDA and CDR2 SQIVND (reference sequence). The CDR3 protein is CASSTDGREKLFF. In DNA, the CDR3 is TGTGCCAGTAGCACCGACGGCAGAGAAAAACTGTTTTTT.

This chain uses TRBV6-6 with TRBJ2-1, with no clear D. The V gene's germline CDR1 is MNHNY and CDR2 SVGAGI (reference sequence). The ends were cut back, 7 bases at V and 5 bases at J, with 15 bases in the middle. This CDR3 comprises 14 residues. The CDR3 here is CASNLRVNDNEQFF. The CDR3 nucleotides read TGTGCCAGCAACCTCCGGGTCAACGACAATGAGCAGTTCTTC.

This chain connects TRBV13 to TRBJ1-2; no reliable D call. With 5 bases removed from V and 4 bases from J, the gap between germline ends came to 20 bases. CDR1 is PRHDT and CDR2 is FYEKMQ in the germline V gene (reference sequence). The CDR3 loop spans 16 amino acids. This CDR3 is CASSLGGSADSYGYTF. The CDR3 DNA reads as TGTGCCAGCAGCCTGGGTGGCAGTGCAGATAGCTATGGCTACACCTTC. Based on the CDR3 plus reference TRBV13 and TRBJ1-2, the full variable domain is AAGVIQSPRHLIKEKRETATLKCYPIPRHDTVYWYQQGPGQDPQFLISFYEKMQSDKGSIPDRFSAQQFSDYHSELNMSSLELGDSALYFCASSLGGSADSYGYTFGSGTRLTVV.

V is TRBV4-2 and J is TRBJ2-3, with D possibly being TRBD1 (5 bases). V was trimmed by 0 bases and J by 4 bases, leaving 14 bases between them. Germline CDR1 LGHNA, CDR2 YNFKEQ. The CDR3 is 16 residues long. Written as DNA, the CDR3 is TGTGCCAGCAGCCAAGAGCAGGGCGGCAGCGCAGATACGCAGTATTTT. Its translation: CASSQEQGGSADTQYF.

The chain employs TRBV6-5 and TRBJ1-2; D is unresolved. The germline CDR1 and CDR2 sequences are MNHEY and SVGAGI. CDR3 size: 12 residues. V dropped 11 bases and J dropped 4 bases, with 14 bases sitting between them. CDR3 sequence (DNA): TGTGCCGCGGCACAGCACTTCTATGGCTACACCTTC. Residues: CAAAQHFYGYTF.

As DNA, the CDR3 is TGTGCCAGCAGCTCCCGACAGGGCCACTACGAGCAGTACTTC. This gives the protein CASSSRQGHYEQYF. The rearrangement links TRBV7-8 to TRBJ2-7; TRBD1 matches 7 bases. J was trimmed by 3 bases and V by 4 bases; bases with no gene match: 6. Germline values: CDR1 SGHVS, CDR2 FQNEAQ. There are 14 residues in the CDR3.

Here the CDR3 reads CASRMTGVEKLFF. CDR3 DNA sequence: TGCGCCAGCAGAATGACAGGGGTCGAAAAACTGTTTTTT. The genes are TRBV10-2 and TRBJ1-4; the match to TRBD1 covers 8 bases. Germline CDR1 WSHSY, CDR2 SAAADI. The CDR3 is 13 residues long. V lost 6 bases to trimming and J lost 8 bases; unmatched junction nucleotides: 5.

In this sample, this clone turned up once. The J gene is TRBJ1-1, the V gene TRBV5-1; no clear D. V lost 2 bases to trimming and J lost 0 bases, with 5 bases between them. In germline, CDR1 is SGHRS, CDR2 YFSETQ. This CDR3 comprises 13 residues. DNA for the CDR3: TGCGCCAGCAGCTTTGACATGAACACTGAAGCTTTCTTT. As protein: CASSFDMNTEAFF.

The chain is built from TRBV7-9 and TRBJ2-3, with D possibly TRBD2 on 6 matching bases. With 1 base removed from V and 4 bases from J, the gap between germline ends came to 18 bases. The CDR3 spans 17 residues. Germline values: CDR1 SEHNR, CDR2 FQNEAQ (reference sequence). The CDR3 here is CASSLGDGRGSADTQYF. DNA for the CDR3: TGTGCCAGCAGCTTAGGGGACGGGAGAGGGAGCGCAGATACGCAGTATTTT. The variable domain in full, completed from reference TRBV7-9 and TRBJ2-3, reads DTGVSQNPRHKITKRGQNVTFRCDPISEHNRLYWYRQTLGQGPEFLTYFQNEAQLEKSRLLSDRFSAERPKGSFSTLEIQRTEQGDSAMYLCASSLGDGRGSADTQYFGPGTRLTVL.

V is TRBV9 and J is TRBJ1-3; tentatively, D is TRBD1 (5 bases). Per germline, CDR1 SGDLS and CDR2 YYNGEE. The V end was cut by 5 bases, the J end by 0 bases, with 9 bases between. There are 14 residues in the CDR3. In nucleotides, the CDR3 is TGTGCCAGCAGGCGGGGGGACTCTGGAAACACCATATATTTT. It codes for CASRRGDSGNTIYF.

The V and J genes are TRBV14 and TRBJ2-1; 14 positions match TRBD2. The germline V gene has CDR1 SGHDN and CDR2 FVKESK. The V and J ends lost 1 base and 0 bases, in that order; junction bases with no gene match: 8. There are 20 residues in the CDR3. The CDR3 nucleotides read TGTGCCAGCAGCCAAGGTGGACTAGCGGGGGGTTTAAGCTCCTACAATGAGCAGTTCTTC. Encoded protein: CASSQGGLAGGLSSYNEQFF.

V is TRBV29-1 and J is TRBJ1-2, with 7 bases matching TRBD1. CDR3 length: 15 residues. Germline CDR1 SQVTM, CDR2 ANQGSEA. V shed 5 bases and J 0 bases; nucleotides not matched to a gene: 9. The CDR3 DNA reads as TGCAGCGTTCAAAAGGGGGCAGGAGCTAACTATGGCTACACCTTC. Amino acids: CSVQKGAGANYGYTF.

The chain uses TRBV10-1 and TRBJ1-5; 7 positions match TRBD1. J was trimmed by 1 base and V by 9 bases; bases with no gene match: 15. The CDR3 is 17 residues long. Germline V gene lookup returns CDR1 WNHNN and CDR2 SYGVQD (reference sequence). CDR3 amino acids: CASYIAQGDSSNQPQHF. In nucleotides, the CDR3 is TGCGCCAGTTACATTGCGCAGGGGGACTCGAGCAATCAGCCCCAGCATTTT.